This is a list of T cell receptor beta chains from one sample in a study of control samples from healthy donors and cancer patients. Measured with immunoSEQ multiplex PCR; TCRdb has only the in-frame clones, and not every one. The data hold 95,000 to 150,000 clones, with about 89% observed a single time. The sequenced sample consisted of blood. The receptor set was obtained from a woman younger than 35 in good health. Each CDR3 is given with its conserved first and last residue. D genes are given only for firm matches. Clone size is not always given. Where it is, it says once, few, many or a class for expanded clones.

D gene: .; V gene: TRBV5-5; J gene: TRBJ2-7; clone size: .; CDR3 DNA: TGTGCCAGCAGCCCCCCCGTGGGGCCCTACGAGCAGTACTTC; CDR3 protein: CASSPPVGPYEQYF
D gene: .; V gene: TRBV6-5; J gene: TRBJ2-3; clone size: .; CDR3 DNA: TGTGCCAGCAAGAAAGACACAGATACGCAGTATTTT; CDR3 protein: CASKKDTDTQYF
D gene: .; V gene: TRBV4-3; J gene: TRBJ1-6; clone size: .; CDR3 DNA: TGCGCCAGCAGCCAAGAATTAGGGGCAGTCAGTAATTCACCCCTCCACTTT; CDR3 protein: CASSQELGAVSNSPLHF
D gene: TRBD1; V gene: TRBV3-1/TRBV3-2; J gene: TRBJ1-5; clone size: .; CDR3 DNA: TGTGCCAGCAGCCAAGAACGAAGAACAGGGGGCTATCAGCCCCAGCATTTT; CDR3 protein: CASSQERRTGGYQPQHF
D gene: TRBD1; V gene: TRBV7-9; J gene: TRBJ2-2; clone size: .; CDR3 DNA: TGTGCCAGCAGCTTGAGACAGGGGGCGACCGGGGAGCTGTTTTTT; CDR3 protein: CASSLRQGATGELFF
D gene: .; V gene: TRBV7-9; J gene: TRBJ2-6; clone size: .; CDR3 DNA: TGTGCCAGCAGCTTAGACGGGACTGGGGCCAACGTCCTGACTTTC; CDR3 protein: CASSLDGTGANVLTF
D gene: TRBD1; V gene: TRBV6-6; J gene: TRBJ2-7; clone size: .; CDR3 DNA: TGTGCCAGCAGTTACTCAGTGACAGGGGTGAACGAGCAGTACTTC; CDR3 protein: CASSYSVTGVNEQYF
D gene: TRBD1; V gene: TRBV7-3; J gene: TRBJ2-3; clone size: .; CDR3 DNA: TGTGCCAGCAGCTTAATGCCGGGACAGGGGGCGTCCTGGTATTTT; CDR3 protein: CASSLMPGQGASWYF
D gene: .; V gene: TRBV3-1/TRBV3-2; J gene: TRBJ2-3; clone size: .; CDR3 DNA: TGTGCCAGCAGCCAAGGGCCCACCTCCAGGACGCAGTATTTT; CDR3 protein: CASSQGPTSRTQYF
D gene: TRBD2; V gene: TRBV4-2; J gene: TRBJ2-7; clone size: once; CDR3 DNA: TGTACCAGCAGCCAAGTACTAGCGGGAGGGGTCAAAGAGCAGTACTTC; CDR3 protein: CTSSQVLAGGVKEQYF
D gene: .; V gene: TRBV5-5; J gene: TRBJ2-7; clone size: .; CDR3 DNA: TGTGCCAGCAGCTTGAAGGGGGGTTCTATACCCGAGCAGTACTTC; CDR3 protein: CASSLKGGSIPEQYF
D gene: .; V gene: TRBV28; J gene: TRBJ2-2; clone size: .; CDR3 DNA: TGTGCCAGCAGTTTAATCGCCGGGGAGCTGTTTTTT; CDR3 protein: CASSLIAGELFF
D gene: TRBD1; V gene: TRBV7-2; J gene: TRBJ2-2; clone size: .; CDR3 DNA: TGTGCCAGCAGCTCAATTAGGACAGGATTGGGCGGGGAGCTGTTTTTT; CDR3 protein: CASSSIRTGLGGELFF
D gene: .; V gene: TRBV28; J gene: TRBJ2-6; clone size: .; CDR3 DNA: TGTGCCAGCAGTTTGTATGGTCCCCCCGGGGCCAACGTCCTGACTTTC; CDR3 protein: CASSLYGPPGANVLTF
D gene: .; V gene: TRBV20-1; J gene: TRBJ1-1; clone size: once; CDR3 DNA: TGCAGTGCGGGCGCGAACACTGAAGCTTTCTTT; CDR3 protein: CSAGANTEAFF
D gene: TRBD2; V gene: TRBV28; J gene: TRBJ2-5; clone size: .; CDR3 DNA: TGTGCCAGCAGTTTATGGCTAGCGGCTCAAGAGACCCAGTACTTC; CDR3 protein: CASSLWLAAQETQYF
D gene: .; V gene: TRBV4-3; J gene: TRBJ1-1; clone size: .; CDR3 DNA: TGCGCCAGCAGCCAAGATCGTTCGGGTCAATTGAACACTGAAGCTTTCTTT; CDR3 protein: CASSQDRSGQLNTEAFF
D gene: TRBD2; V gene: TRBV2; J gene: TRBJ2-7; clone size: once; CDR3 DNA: TGTGCCAGCAGTGTAGCTAGCGGGAGGGGCTCCTACGAGCAGTACTTC; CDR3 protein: CASSVASGRGSYEQYF
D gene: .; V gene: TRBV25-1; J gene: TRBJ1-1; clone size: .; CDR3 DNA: TGTGCCAGCAGTGAACCACCAGACACTGAAGCTTTCTTT; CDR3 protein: CASSEPPDTEAFF
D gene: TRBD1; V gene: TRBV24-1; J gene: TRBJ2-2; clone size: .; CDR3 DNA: TGTGCCACCAAAGGGACAGCGAACACCGGGGAGCTGTTTTTT; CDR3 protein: CATKGTANTGELFF
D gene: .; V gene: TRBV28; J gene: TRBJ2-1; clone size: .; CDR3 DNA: TGTGCCAGCACAATATTTGACAGATACAATGAGCAGTTCTTC; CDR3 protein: CASTIFDRYNEQFF
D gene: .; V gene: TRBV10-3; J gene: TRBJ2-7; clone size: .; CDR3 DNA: TGTGCCATCTCCTATTACGAGCAGTACTTC; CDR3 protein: CAISYYEQYF
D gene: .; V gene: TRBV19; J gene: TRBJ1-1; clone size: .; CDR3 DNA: TGTGCCAGTAGTCCCAGCGTGAACACTGAAGCTTTCTTT; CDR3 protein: CASSPSVNTEAFF
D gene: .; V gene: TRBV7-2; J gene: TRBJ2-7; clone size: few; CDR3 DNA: TGTGCCAGCAGCTTAGGAGGGACTTCCAACCCCTACGAGCAGTACTTC; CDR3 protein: CASSLGGTSNPYEQYF
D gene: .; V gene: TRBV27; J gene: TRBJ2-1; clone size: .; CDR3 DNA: TGTGCCAGCAGTTTTTTCGGACCACGGGAGAGTTTAAGGACCCTAACCTACAATGAGCAGTTCTTC; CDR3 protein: CASSFFGPRESLRTLTYNEQFF
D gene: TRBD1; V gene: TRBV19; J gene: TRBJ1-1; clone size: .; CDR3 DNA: TGTGCCAGTAGTCGCGGACAGGGAAACACTGAAGCTTTCTTT; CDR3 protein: CASSRGQGNTEAFF
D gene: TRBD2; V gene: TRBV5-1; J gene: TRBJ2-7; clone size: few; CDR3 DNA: TGCGCCAGCAGCCCCGCCGCTAGCGGACGATCCTACGAGCAGTACTTC; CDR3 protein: CASSPAASGRSYEQYF
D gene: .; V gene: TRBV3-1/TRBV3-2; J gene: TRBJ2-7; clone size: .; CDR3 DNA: TGTGCCAGCAGCCAGAGTCCTTACGAGCAGTACTTC; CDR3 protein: CASSQSPYEQYF
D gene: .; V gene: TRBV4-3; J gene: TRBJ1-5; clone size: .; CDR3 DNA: TGCGCCAGCAGCCAAGAACACAGGGGCAATCAGCCCCAGCATTTT; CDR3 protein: CASSQEHRGNQPQHF
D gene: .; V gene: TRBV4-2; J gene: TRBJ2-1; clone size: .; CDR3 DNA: TGTGCCAGCAGCCAAGAGGGTGAGCAGTTCTTC; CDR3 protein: CASSQEGEQFF
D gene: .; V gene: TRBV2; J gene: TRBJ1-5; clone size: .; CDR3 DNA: TGTGCCAGCACTTTGAGTTATAGCAATCAGCCCCAGCATTTT; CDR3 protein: CASTLSYSNQPQHF
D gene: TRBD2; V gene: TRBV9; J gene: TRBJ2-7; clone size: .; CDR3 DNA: TGTGCCAGCAGCGCCTGGGCTAGCGGGGGCCGGGGCGAGCAGTACTTC; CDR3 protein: CASSAWASGGRGEQYF
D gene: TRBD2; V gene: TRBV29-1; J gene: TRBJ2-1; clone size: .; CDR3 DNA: TGCAGCGTTGGTGGACTAGCGGGAGTTTTCAATGAGCAGTTCTTC; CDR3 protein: CSVGGLAGVFNEQFF
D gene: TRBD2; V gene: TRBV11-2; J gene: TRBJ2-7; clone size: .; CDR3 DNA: TGTGCCAGCAGCTTACTAGCGGGAGGCGAGCAGTACTTC; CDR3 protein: CASSLLAGGEQYF
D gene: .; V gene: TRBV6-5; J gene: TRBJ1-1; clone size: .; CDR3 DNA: TGTGCCAGCAATAGAGAGGCGTCGAACACTGAAGCTTTCTTT; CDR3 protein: CASNREASNTEAFF
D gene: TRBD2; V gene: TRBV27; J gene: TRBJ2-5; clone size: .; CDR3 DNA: TGTGCCAGCAGTTTATGGGGCGGGGGGGCCTCAGAGACCCAGTACTTC; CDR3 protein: CASSLWGGGASETQYF
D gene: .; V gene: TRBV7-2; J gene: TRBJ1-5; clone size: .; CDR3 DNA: TGTGCCAGCAGCTTAGTTGGGGGTGGTCCTGATCAGCCCCAGCATTTT; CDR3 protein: CASSLVGGGPDQPQHF
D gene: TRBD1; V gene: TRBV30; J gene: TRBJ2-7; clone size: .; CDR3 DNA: TGTGCCTGGAGCCCCGGGACAGGGACTGACGAGCAGTACTTC; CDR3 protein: CAWSPGTGTDEQYF